The 8 T cell receptor beta chains in this list originate from one sample, sequenced in a study of shared clonotypes between healthy human individuals. Profiling relied on immunoSEQ multiplex PCR, and the TCRdb table lists in-frame clones only, not all of them. In the table there are about 470,000 clones, 70% to 80% of which are singletons. Sequencing used PBMCs. The receptors were gathered from a woman in her thirties or forties in good health. Some clones in this sample may be carry-over from other donors' samples.

The chain employs TRBV29-1 and TRBJ1-1, with a possible D match to TRBD1 (6 bases). Germline loops: CDR1 SQVTM, CDR2 ANQGSEA. CDR3 length equals 14 residues. Trimming left V 4 bases short and J 1 base short, with 13 bases between. The CDR3 DNA reads as TGCAGCGTTGGACAATCGACAGGGAACACTGAAGCTTTCTTT. This encodes CSVGQSTGNTEAFF.

The V gene is TRBV6-1, the J gene TRBJ1-1; 7 bases are shared with TRBD1. Germline assignment: CDR1 MNHNS and CDR2 SASEGT. The length of the CDR3 is 13 residues. Germline trimming cut 8 bases from V and 3 bases from J; bases unmatched to any gene: 6. CDR3 loop: CASATRGDTEAFF. The CDR3 DNA reads TGTGCCAGCGCAACCAGGGGGGACACTGAAGCTTTCTTT.

This chain links TRBV19 with TRBJ1-2; D is uncertain. Between the trimmed V and J ends, which lost 5 bases and 4 bases, there was a span of 14 bases. From germline, CDR1 is LNHDA and CDR2 SQIVND (reference sequence). The CDR3 consists of 14 residues. CDR3 region: CASSYRVEVYGYTF. CDR3 nucleotides: TGTGCCAGTAGTTACCGGGTCGAAGTCTATGGCTACACCTTC.

The chain recombines TRBV5-5 with TRBJ2-2, with D unclear. Per germline, CDR1 SGHKS and CDR2 YYEKEE (reference sequence). Between the trimmed V and J ends, which lost 0 bases and 2 bases, there was a span of 5 bases. The CDR3 totals 14 residues. The DNA for the CDR3 is TGTGCCAGCAGCTTGGGCCTTAACACCGGGGAGCTGTTTTTT. It codes for CASSLGLNTGELFF.

V is TRBV9 and J is TRBJ2-2, with a weak D call TRBD1 (7 bases). V was trimmed by 4 bases and J by 3 bases, leaving 13 bases between them. The CDR3 runs 15 residues. Germline CDR1 SGDLS, CDR2 YYNGEE. The CDR3 sequence: CASSSDRDYTGELFF. The CDR3 nucleotides read TGTGCCAGCAGCTCAGACAGGGACTACACCGGGGAGCTGTTTTTT.

The chain has TRBV7-2 and TRBJ2-7, with 9 positions matching TRBD2. This CDR3 is 15 amino acids long. Germline-derived CDR1 and CDR2 are SGHTA and FQGNSA. After removal of 4 bases from V and 2 bases from J, the junction contained 6 bases not matched to a gene. In nucleotides, the CDR3 is TGTGCCAGCAGCTACCTAGCGGGACAAACCTACGAGCAGTACTTC. Encoded protein: CASSYLAGQTYEQYF.

Here the CDR3 DNA reads TGTGCCAGCACCGGGCCCCGCGGTGCCGGGGAGCTGTTTTTT. This codes for CASTGPRGAGELFF. The rearrangement joins TRBV2 to TRBJ2-2; D uncertain. Germline CDR1 SNHLY, CDR2 FYNNEI. Trimming removed 7 bases from V and 6 bases from J, with 15 bases in between. This CDR3 comprises 14 residues.

This rearrangement joins TRBV13 to TRBJ2-1; 9 nucleotides match TRBD2. This CDR3 has 17 amino acids. J gave up 4 bases and V 1 base, and 8 bases lay outside the gene matches. Germline CDR1 reads PRHDT; CDR2 reads FYEKMQ (reference sequence). CDR3 protein: CASSLVASGIRYNEQFF. CDR3 bases: TGTGCCAGCAGCTTAGTAGCTAGCGGGATTAGGTACAATGAGCAGTTCTTC.